This T cell receptor (beta chain) was captured by sequencing in a study of blood T cell repertoires in COVID-19. The table came from immunoSEQ multiplex PCR; TCRdb's copy has only in-frame clones and leaves some out. The table includes 140,000 or so clones, about 80% detected once. Germline V lookup: CDR1 DFQATT, CDR2 SNEGSKA (reference sequence). Trimming pared 3 bases from V and 3 bases from J, leaving 15 bases between. CDR3 length equals 15 residues. The sequenced sample consisted of peripheral blood. The rearrangement uses TRBV20-1 and TRBJ2-1, with D possibly being TRBD1 (5 bases). This sequence was found in a woman older than 75 with acute or convalescent COVID-19. Here the CDR3 DNA reads TGCAGTGCTAGTGATGCAGGGTCAGACTACAATGAGCAGTTCTTC. Translated: CSASDAGSDYNEQFF.